The sequence of this T cell receptor beta chain was determined in a study of cytomegalovirus exposure and HLA in healthy donors (dated by TCRdb to about 2017). Study-wide context: An earlier analysis of 587 of the donors reported 250 to 300 Gb of sequence data and 117 million unique TCR beta sequences from some 180 million T cells. Besides the first cohort of roughly 700 subjects, a separate validation cohort made up of roughly 120 different subjects was used. Typing coverage varied by locus: about 620-630 donors for A, B, C, DRB1 and DQB1; about 520 for DQA1; over 600 for DPA1; around 450 for DPB1. In a later genetic analysis, genome-wide SNP genotypes for about three fifths of the 666 donors were used, and that subset was treated as a discovery cohort. The study was designed to test whether signatures of past pathogen exposure could be identified by cataloging public T cell receptors. An earlier analysis of 587 of the donors used high-throughput TCR beta sequencing to judge whether each TCR beta V gene segment behaved as functional or pseudogenic. The genetic ancestry cluster associated with self-reported Caucasian donors included 81% of the roughly 400 genotyped donors. On average, roughly 250,000 unique TCR beta nucleotide sequences were sequenced per donor among a few hundred genotyped donors of the cohort, with around 19% of those sequences being non-productive. Because of strong linkage in the cohort, five DR-DQ haplotypes were treated as single units for association and clustering. Both class I and class II loci were covered by HLA typing, at four-digit resolution. Donor age, sex, ethnicity and CMV serostatus were compiled together with the repertoire data. To predict cytomegalovirus infection status, the study brought together high-throughput TCR immunosequencing, statistical association of individual TCRs with disease status, and machine learning. Roughly 310 gigabases of sequencing data and tens of millions of unique TCR sequences were included in an early release covering about 700 HLA-typed donors. Rather than using new phenotypic data, the later analysis identified candidate immune exposures from TCR beta sequences and from how often those sequences occurred across donors. Using immunosequencing, the study profiled T cell repertoires from about 610 subjects and related those repertoires to cytomegalovirus serostatus. In a later analysis, previously published TCR beta repertoires from several hundred donors were re-analyzed and high-resolution HLA genotyping was added so that TCR occurrence patterns could be studied. All discovery cohort repertoires had been generated using a single sequencing platform. Findings and caveats that apply to the study as a whole: For the cohort, immune exposure information was limited to CMV serostatus. When HLA alleles, especially DR and DQ, strongly co-occurred, TCR associations were difficult to assign to individual alleles. According to a later genetic analysis, donors in an Asian-associated ancestry cluster had fewer N-insertions in productive TCRs than the approximately 690-donor mean. Most TCR sequences were seen in very few donors, while some public TCRs were found in many individuals. Three of the identified cytomegalovirus-associated TCR beta chains were confirmed in vitro to be specific for cytomegalovirus antigens. A later analysis found that HLA-associated TCR beta chains were more clonally expanded and had lower generation probabilities than equally common non-associated chains. A later analysis found that most CMV-associated TCR beta chains appeared HLA-restricted, with HLA associations seemingly driven largely by CMV exposure. Because some donors lacked HLA typing at each locus, the association tests relied only on the typed subset. A later genetic analysis associated a missense DCLRE1C variant with V-gene and J-gene trimming of TCR beta chains, and an independent cohort replicated the association. Only TCR beta chains were sequenced in this cohort, and the absence of alpha or paired-chain data limited detectable features. A further reported finding was that TCR beta sequences accurately predicted the HLA-A and HLA-B alleles for most subjects in the first cohort. The authors suggested that the approach could potentially be extended to other disease states and immunological phenotypes. Because counts were too low, about 17 rarely observed V segments, including chromosome 9 orphons, were excluded from the earlier analysis of several hundred of the donors. A cluster of highly shared sequence variants was judged likely to be a technical artifact of the sequencing pipeline. A later analysis found that TCR association rates varied across HLA loci, with DRB1 alleles showing the most associated TCRs and HLA-C alleles the fewest. A later analysis associated roughly 17,000 TCR beta sequences with specific HLA alleles at a false discovery rate of 0.05. In the study, around 150 TCR beta chains were listed as associated with cytomegalovirus. The presence/absence analyses assumed that sequencing depth was roughly uniform across donors, and that assumption may not be true. In an earlier analysis of roughly 500 of the donors, most TCR beta V segments appeared in productive rearrangements about 87% or about 30% of the time, broadly matching IMGT annotations. Cytomegalovirus status was reported to be diagnosed by the classifier with high specificity and sensitivity in both the original and validation cohorts. Linkage disequilibrium might explain the correlated functional status among segregating V segments, but an unknown experimental factor could not be excluded. A later analysis reported that several top co-occurrence clusters appeared linked to parvovirus B19, influenza, CMV and Epstein-Barr virus.

The method was the immunoSEQ multiplex PCR assay. A mixture of 60 forward primers for TCR Vbeta segments and 13 reverse primers for TCR Jbeta segments was used in the multiplex PCR. The CDR3 region of rearranged TCR beta genes was amplified from genomic DNA with a multiplex PCR assay. On the Illumina HiSeq System, the amplified TCR beta libraries were sequenced as 87-base-pair reads. The source study handled its data this way. Across the 700 or so repertoires, a later analysis counted approximately 83 million unique TCR beta chains, some 11 million of which were shared by at least two donors. Raw reads were error-corrected and collapsed into unique sequences by a nearest-neighbor algorithm in which closely related sequences were merged to remove PCR and sequencing errors. Alignment of CDR3 sequences to IMGT reference sequences was used to assign V, D and J gene segments. Each retained sequence needed at least a six-nucleotide match to both a V gene segment and a J gene segment. A rearrangement counted as productive if the CDR3 had no stop codons and remained in frame with V and J, and every other rearrangement counted as non-productive. CDR3 was defined according to IMGT convention as the region running from the second conserved V-encoded cysteine to the conserved J-encoded phenylalanine. The earlier analysis of 587 of the donors excluded sequences that lacked an unambiguous match to a single V gene segment. An earlier analysis of 450 to 650 of the donors called V segments functional above 56.7% productive rearrangements and segregating when the between-donor standard deviation exceeded 5%. A statistical classification framework was developed to diagnose cytomegalovirus status using the catalog of TCR beta chain sequences. V and J gene assignment, in a later analysis, came from comparing TCR nucleotide sequences with IMGT/GENE-DB human TR gene sequences. A later analysis assigned CDR3 sequences and most-parsimonious VDJ recombination scenarios with the TCRdist pipeline. In a later analysis, every TCR beta chain was defined by the combination of its CDR3 amino acid sequence and its V-gene family, and reads without a unique V-gene family were dropped. In a later analysis, approximately 590 highly shared, low-generation-probability nucleotide sequences were removed to address suspected cross-contamination and a sequencing artifact. In a later analysis, a clonal expansion index for each public chain was calculated from normalized within-repertoire ranks of inferred template counts. A later analysis computed generation probabilities with a VDJ recombination model fitted to out-of-frame rearrangements, and checked the results against IGoR. Hypergeometric tests were used in a later analysis to score TCR-TCR, TCR-HLA and TCR-CMV co-occurrence, with a repertoire-size bias correction applied to the TCR pairs. A later analysis estimated false discovery rates by permuting HLA or CMV assignments 20 times. In a later analysis, co-occurring TCRs were grouped using DBSCAN, and TCRdist sequence similarity was added for clustering within HLA-allele-positive subsets. For co-occurrence clustering, repertoires with fewer than 30,000 or more than 120,000 public chains were excluded, along with several repertoires with anomalous nucleotide sharing. TCRdb obtained this table from immuneACCESS and retained in-frame rearrangements with V and J assigned. These tables miss some clones; where compared with another copy, unresolved V genes account for less than half of the shortfall, and the remainder is unexplained. That table gives V, J and clone size, and the DNA gave D and trimming. The sample yields 85,000 to 95,000 clones; over 70% were counted once. The top ten constitute approximately 20% of the sample.

The cohort comprised 550 to 700 healthy bone marrow donors. All cohort members were sampled while nominally healthy, although unrecorded immune exposures were likely present. The donor tested CMV seropositive, placing the donor among the 250 to 350 seropositive members of the cohort. A peripheral blood sample was provided by each donor, and peripheral blood mononuclear cells were used for TCR beta sequencing. The Qiagen DNeasy Blood Extraction Kit was used to extract genomic DNA from the blood cell samples. Of note for this clone: Its binding antigen is unknown. No base quality values were provided; no much bigger clone lies one nucleotide off.

The sequencing input was PBMCs. This TCR came from a man in his thirties or forties in good health and CMV-seropositive.

This receptor carries the CDR3 CASSSLRLDRGRTDTQYF. The nucleotide sequence is TGTGCCAGCAGCTCCCTCCGACTGGACAGGGGACGCACAGATACGCAGTATTTT. This receptor chain uses TRBV7-9 and TRBJ2-3; TRBD1 fits 9 bases in the junction. The CDR3 holds 18 amino acids from the cysteine to the phenylalanine. Only CDR3 DNA is held: 54 bases, read in frame from base 1. Via the germline V gene (reference sequence), CDR1 is SEHNR and CDR2 FQNEAQ. For this chain, trimming is 4 bases at the V end and 1 base at the J end, and the number of junction bases without a gene match is 12.